This record concerns one T cell receptor (beta chain) sequence. The data derive from a study of blood T cell repertoires in COVID-19. Study-level background: Both acute and convalescent COVID-19 samples were obtained from the United States, Italy and Spain. Sources were T cells, B-cell-depleted T cells, or PBMCs; the material itself was cDNA or gDNA.

CDR1 and CDR2 from the germline V gene are SNHLY and FYNNEI. Trimming took 0 bases from V and 9 from J, leaving 6 bases between them. The CDR3 totals 11 residues. Source study methods: Amplification of reference gene primers was used by the study to estimate nucleated cell counts. Produced via immunoSEQ multiplex PCR; TCRdb's table is partial and in-frame only. The D gene and trimming were derived from the DNA, and the V and J assignments and clone size from that table. The data show about 56,000 clones, 80% to 90% seen once. V gene TRBV2 combines with J gene TRBJ2-7; D is uncertain. The source material was peripheral blood. This clonotype was obtained from a human donor in a cohort sampled during active COVID-19. Here the CDR3 DNA reads TGTGCCAGCAGTGAAGCCTCGTGGCAGTACTTC. Translation: CASSEASWQYF. The complete variable domain, with remaining parts taken from reference TRBV2 and TRBJ2-7, reads EPEVTQTPSHQVTQMGQEVILRCVPISNHLYFYWYRQILGQKVEFLVSFYNNEISEKSEIFDDQFSVERPDGSNFTLKIRSTKLEDSAMYFCASSEASWQYFGPGTRLTVT.